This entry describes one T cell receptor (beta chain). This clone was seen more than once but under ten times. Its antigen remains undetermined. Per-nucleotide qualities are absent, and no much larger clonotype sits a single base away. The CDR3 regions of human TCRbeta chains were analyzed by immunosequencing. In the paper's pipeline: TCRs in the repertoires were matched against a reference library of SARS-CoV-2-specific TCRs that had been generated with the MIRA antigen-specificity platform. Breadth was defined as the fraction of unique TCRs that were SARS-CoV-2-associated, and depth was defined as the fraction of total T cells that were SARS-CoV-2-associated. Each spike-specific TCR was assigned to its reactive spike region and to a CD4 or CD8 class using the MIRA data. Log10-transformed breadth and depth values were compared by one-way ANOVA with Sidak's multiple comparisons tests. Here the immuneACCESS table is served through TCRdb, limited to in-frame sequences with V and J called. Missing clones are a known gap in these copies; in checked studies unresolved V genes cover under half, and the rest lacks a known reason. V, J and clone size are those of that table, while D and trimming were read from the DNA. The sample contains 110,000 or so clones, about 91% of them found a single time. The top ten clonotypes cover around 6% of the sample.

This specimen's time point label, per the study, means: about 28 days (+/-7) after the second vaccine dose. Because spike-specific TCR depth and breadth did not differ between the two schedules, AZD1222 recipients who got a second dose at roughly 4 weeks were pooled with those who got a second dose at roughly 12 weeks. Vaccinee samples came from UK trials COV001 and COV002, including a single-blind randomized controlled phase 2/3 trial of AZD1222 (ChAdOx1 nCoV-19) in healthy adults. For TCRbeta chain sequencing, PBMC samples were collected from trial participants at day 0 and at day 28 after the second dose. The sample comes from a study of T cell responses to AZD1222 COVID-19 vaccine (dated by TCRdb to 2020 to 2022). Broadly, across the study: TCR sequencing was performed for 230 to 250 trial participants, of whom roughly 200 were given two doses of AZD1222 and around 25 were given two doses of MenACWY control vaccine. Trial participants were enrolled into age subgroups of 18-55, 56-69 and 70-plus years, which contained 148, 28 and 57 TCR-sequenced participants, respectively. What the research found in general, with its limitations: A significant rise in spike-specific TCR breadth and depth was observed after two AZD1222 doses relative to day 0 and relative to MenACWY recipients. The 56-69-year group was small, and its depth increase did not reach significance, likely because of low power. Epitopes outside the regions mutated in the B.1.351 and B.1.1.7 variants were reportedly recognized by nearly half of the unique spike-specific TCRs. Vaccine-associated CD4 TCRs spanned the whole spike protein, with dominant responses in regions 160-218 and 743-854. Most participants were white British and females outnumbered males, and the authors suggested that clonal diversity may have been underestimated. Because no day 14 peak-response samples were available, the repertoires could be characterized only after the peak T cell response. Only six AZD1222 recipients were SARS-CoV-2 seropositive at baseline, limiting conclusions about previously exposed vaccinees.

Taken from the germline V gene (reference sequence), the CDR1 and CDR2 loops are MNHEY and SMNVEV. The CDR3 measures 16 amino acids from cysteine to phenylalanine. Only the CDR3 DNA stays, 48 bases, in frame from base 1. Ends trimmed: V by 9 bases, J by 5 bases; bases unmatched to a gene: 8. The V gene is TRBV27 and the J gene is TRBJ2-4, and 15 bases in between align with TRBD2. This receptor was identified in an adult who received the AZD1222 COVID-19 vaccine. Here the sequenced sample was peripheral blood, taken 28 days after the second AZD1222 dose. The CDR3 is CASPGLAGGQQNIQYF. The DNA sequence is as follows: TGTGCCAGTCCCGGACTAGCGGGGGGGCAGCAAAACATTCAGTACTTC.